The rows below give T cell receptor beta chains drawn from one sample of a study of blood T cell repertoires in COVID-19. Some clones are missing from TCRdb's copy, which holds only in-frame ones; the method was immunoSEQ multiplex PCR. The profile shows about 200,000 clones, about 80% of them singletons. The sample was PBMCs or T cells enriched from blood (not recorded which). These receptor sequences come from a man between 40 and 49 years old who had recovered from COVID-19. Both conserved end residues are part of each CDR3. The D gene is left open where the match is weak. Expanded clones get a size class; other rows say once, few or many, or leave the size out.

d_gene	j_gene	abundance	v_gene	CDR3nt	CDR3aa
TRBD1	TRBJ1-1	NA	TRBV13	TGTGCCAGCAGCCCTACCGGACAGGGTGACACTGAAGCTTTCTTT	CASSPTGQGDTEAFF
TRBD1	TRBJ1-2	NA	TRBV23-1	TGCGCCAGCAGTCACCCCCCGGGACAGGGACCAATTAACTATGGCTACACCTTC	CASSHPPGQGPINYGYTF
TRBD1	TRBJ1-4	NA	TRBV28	TGTGCCAGCAGTCCGCGGTTGGGGACAGAGAATGAAAAACTGTTTTTT	CASSPRLGTENEKLFF
NA	TRBJ2-2	NA	TRBV19	TGTGCCAGTAGTATAGAGGCATTGAACACCGGGGAGCTGTTTTTT	CASSIEALNTGELFF
NA	TRBJ1-1	NA	TRBV5-1	TGCGCCAGCAGCTCCCAGGGATTCGGCACTGAAGCTTTCTTT	CASSSQGFGTEAFF
NA	TRBJ1-1	NA	TRBV19	TGTGCCAGTAGAAAGCAGGGGATTACCTTGGACACTGAAGCTTTCTTT	CASRKQGITLDTEAFF
NA	TRBJ2-4	NA	TRBV30	TGTGCCTGGAGTGACAGGGAAACCAAAAACATTCAGTACTTC	CAWSDRETKNIQYF
TRBD1	TRBJ1-3	NA	TRBV6-5	TGTGCCAGCAGGTCGACAGGGAACTCTGGAAACACCATATATTTT	CASRSTGNSGNTIYF
NA	TRBJ2-1	NA	TRBV10-2	TGCGCCGCGCTAGACCAAGCCTACAATGAGCAGTTCTTC	CAALDQAYNEQFF
TRBD1	TRBJ1-6	NA	TRBV6-2/TRBV6-3	TGTGCCAGCAGCCCTCACAGGGGGGCGTCCTATAATTCACCCCTCCACTTT	CASSPHRGASYNSPLHF
NA	TRBJ1-1	NA	TRBV7-9	TGTGCCAGCAGACAGAACACTGAAGCTTTCTTT	CASRQNTEAFF
NA	TRBJ1-2	once	TRBV2	TGTGCCAGCAGTGAGCCTGGGGTGAGACAGGCAGTAAGCTATGGCTACACCTTC	CASSEPGVRQAVSYGYTF
NA	TRBJ1-1	NA	TRBV3-1/TRBV3-2	TGTGCCAGCAGCGGGGTGGGGGGACGAGGTGAAGCTTTCTTT	CASSGVGGRGEAFF
NA	TRBJ2-1	once	TRBV21-1	TGTGCCAGCAGCAATCCCGGAAGGGGGGGTTCCTACAATGAGCAGTTCTTC	CASSNPGRGGSYNEQFF
TRBD2	TRBJ2-3	NA	TRBV18	TGTGCCAGCTCACCCAGTCGAGCGGGGGGCGCGGATACGCAGTATTTT	CASSPSRAGGADTQYF
TRBD1	TRBJ1-2	NA	TRBV2	TGTGCCAGCAGAGAACAGGGGATGGGAGGCTACACCTTC	CASREQGMGGYTF
NA	TRBJ1-2	NA	TRBV19	TGTGCCAGTAGTGTTACAGGGCCCGCTAACTATGGCTACACCTTC	CASSVTGPANYGYTF
TRBD1	TRBJ1-2	NA	TRBV10-3	TGTGCCATCAGTGGGACAGGGGAGGCTGGCTACACCTTC	CAISGTGEAGYTF
NA	TRBJ1-6	NA	TRBV11-2	TGTGCCAGCAGCGAAGACAGTTATTCACCCCTCCACTTT	CASSEDSYSPLHF
NA	TRBJ2-7	NA	TRBV5-6	TGTGCCAGCAGCCCGGGGAGCCCGAACTACGAGCAGTACTTC	CASSPGSPNYEQYF
NA	TRBJ1-1	NA	TRBV11-1	TGTGCCAGCAGCTTAGCCAGGCTGAACACTGAAGCTTTCTTT	CASSLARLNTEAFF
NA	TRBJ1-3	NA	TRBV29-1	TGCAGCGTTGCAGACCTTGGAAACACCATATATTTT	CSVADLGNTIYF
NA	TRBJ2-5	NA	TRBV18	TGTGCCAGCTCACGGGCCTTACAAGAGACCCAGTACTTC	CASSRALQETQYF
NA	TRBJ1-2	NA	TRBV7-2	TGTGCCAGCAGCGCGGGACTCCATGGCTACACCTTC	CASSAGLHGYTF
TRBD1	TRBJ1-2	NA	TRBV7-6	TGTGCCAGCAGCCAGGACAGGCTCTATGGCTACACCTTC	CASSQDRLYGYTF
NA	TRBJ2-6	NA	TRBV5-1	TGCGCCAGCAGCCCCGGGAACTCTGGGGCCAACGTCCTGACTTTC	CASSPGNSGANVLTF
NA	TRBJ1-4	few	TRBV3-1/TRBV3-2	TGTGCCAGCAGCCCAGGACTAACCGGGAGTGAAAAACTGTTTTTT	CASSPGLTGSEKLFF
TRBD1	TRBJ2-7	NA	TRBV7-3	TGTGCCAGCAGCCCCGGCGGACAGGGTTACGAGCAGTACTTC	CASSPGGQGYEQYF
NA	TRBJ2-3	NA	TRBV5-6	TGTGCCAGCAGCCTTGACAGTACCTTCACAGATACGCAGTATTTT	CASSLDSTFTDTQYF
NA	TRBJ1-5	NA	TRBV5-4	TGTGCCAGCAGTGCGGGAGGCAATCAGCCCCAGCATTTT	CASSAGGNQPQHF
TRBD2	TRBJ2-7	NA	TRBV6-4	TGTGCCAGCAGTGAGCCGACTAGCGGGGGCTACGAGCAGTACTTC	CASSEPTSGGYEQYF
NA	TRBJ1-1	NA	TRBV29-1	TGCAGCGTTGCTTCAACAGGGCGAGGGGCTGAAGCTTTCTTT	CSVASTGRGAEAFF
NA	TRBJ1-3	NA	TRBV4-2	TGTGCCAGCAGCCAGCAACAAAGTAATACTGGAAACACCATATATTTT	CASSQQQSNTGNTIYF
TRBD1	TRBJ2-3	once	TRBV5-6	TGTGCCAGCAGCCCGGGACAGTACACAGATACGCAGTATTTT	CASSPGQYTDTQYF
NA	TRBJ1-1	NA	TRBV30	TGTGCCTGGAGTTCAGGAAACACTGAAGCTTTCTTT	CAWSSGNTEAFF
TRBD2	TRBJ2-1	NA	TRBV11-2	TGTGCCAGCAGCTTGAGCGGGGGTTACAATGAGCAGTTCTTC	CASSLSGGYNEQFF
NA	TRBJ2-1	NA	TRBV11-2	TGTGCCAGCAGCTTAAGCCGAGCTGAGCAGTTCTTC	CASSLSRAEQFF
TRBD1	TRBJ2-2	NA	TRBV11-2	TGTGCCAGCAGCACACAGACAGGGTACCTGACGATTGCCGGGGAGCTGTTTTTT	CASSTQTGYLTIAGELFF
NA	TRBJ1-2	NA	TRBV5-1	TGCGCCAGCAGCTTGAGTCAGTCTTATGGCTACACCTTC	CASSLSQSYGYTF
NA	TRBJ1-6	NA	TRBV30	TGTGCCTGGAGTAAGGGGTCACCCCTCCACTTT	CAWSKGSPLHF
NA	TRBJ1-3	NA	TRBV6-1	TGTGCCAGCAGTGAGTTAGGGGCCCTCATCTCTGGAAACACCATATATTTT	CASSELGALISGNTIYF
NA	TRBJ2-5	NA	TRBV20-1	TGCAGTGCTAGCGGAGAGACCCAGTACTTC	CSASGETQYF
TRBD1	TRBJ1-3	NA	TRBV28	TGTGCCAGCAGTTTGGTACAGGGGACGTACACCATATATTTT	CASSLVQGTYTIYF
NA	TRBJ1-4	NA	TRBV7-9	TGTGCCAGCACCTTAACTGGGCAGCTGAATGAAAAACTGTTTTTT	CASTLTGQLNEKLFF
NA	TRBJ2-7	NA	TRBV28	TGTGCCAGCAGTTTCAGCGAGCAGTACTTC	CASSFSEQYF
NA	TRBJ1-1	once	TRBV5-4	TGTGCCAGCAGCTCCCACAGTCAGATAAACACTGAAGCTTTCTTT	CASSSHSQINTEAFF
TRBD1	TRBJ1-2	NA	TRBV28	TGTGCCAGCAGGGGACAGGGTGCCCAACCTAACTATGGCTACACCTTC	CASRGQGAQPNYGYTF
NA	TRBJ1-2	NA	TRBV6-5	TGTGCCAGCAGTCCTCAAGGGGAAGCAAACTATGGCTACACCTTC	CASSPQGEANYGYTF
NA	TRBJ1-1	NA	TRBV12-5	TGTGCTAGTGGTCCCCCGGCGAGGGTGGCGGAAAGTGAAGCTTTCTTT	CASGPPARVAESEAFF
TRBD1	TRBJ1-2	NA	TRBV3-1/TRBV3-2	TGTGCCAGCAGCCAGGGACAGGGGGCCCACTATGGCTACACCTTC	CASSQGQGAHYGYTF
NA	TRBJ1-1	NA	TRBV28	TGTGCCAGCAGTTTACTGACAGGAGACACTGAAGCTTTCTTT	CASSLLTGDTEAFF
NA	TRBJ1-2	NA	TRBV19	TGTGCCAGTAGTCTTAATGACAGATCCTATGGCTACACCTTC	CASSLNDRSYGYTF
NA	TRBJ2-3	NA	TRBV27	TGTGCCAGCAGTTTAGACCGCCCCCCACAGCAGGGTACGCAGTATTTT	CASSLDRPPQQGTQYF